This T cell receptor beta chain was sequenced in a study of T cells in Graves' hyperthyroidism and ophthalmopathy. Study outcomes and limitations: The model predicted ophthalmopathy a median around 6 months before onset. Among clonotypes expanded in thyroid above 0.001, most were also found in blood.

Germline CDR1 KGHDR, CDR2 SFDVKD. The CDR3 is 15 residues long. As for this clonotype: The target antigen is unknown. Being one base from a much bigger clone, this may be a read error.

Graves' hyperthyroidism without ophthalmopathy progression within 18 months was termed stable. Patients aged 18 to 65 with hyperthyroidism were newly diagnosed, with duration under 2 months. Amplification yielded TCR beta CDR3 regions, with RNA transcripts as the source. The HTBI primer set was used in a first-round RT-PCR of the TCR CDR3. TCRdb re-analysed the multiplex PCR reads in MiXCR, keeping a single row per CDR3 protein. The sample carries about 560,000 distinct CDR3 sequences, 46% recorded once. This chain joins TRBV24-1 and TRBJ1-1; weak D call: TRBD1 (5 bases). Sequencing was done on a sample of peripheral blood or thyroid tissue (not recorded which). This receptor was obtained from a woman between 18 and 29 years old with Graves' hyperthyroidism. CDR3 protein: CASSDPQDMNTEAFF. Written as DNA, the CDR3 is TGTGCCAGCAGTGACCCACAGGACATGAACACTGAAGCTTTCTTT.